This record looks at one T cell receptor (beta chain) sequence and its context. What it binds is not known. The data originate from a study of shared clonotypes between healthy human individuals. Study-level information: Every donor yielded three CD4 naive, three CD4 memory, two CD8 naive and one CD8 memory plate. Study results and caveats: Among non-shared clonotypes, generation probabilities were lower than among those shared by all four donors. Sorted-subset sequencing was shown by rarefaction to be incomplete despite large depth. Sampling included only blood; tissue repertoires likely differ.

TCRdb keeps only in-frame clones here, not all; method: immunoSEQ multiplex PCR. This sample carries over 1.5 million clones, about 98% of them seen once, and the ten largest clones take less than 0.55%. The CDR3 sequence is 15 residues long. From germline, CDR1 is SGHVS and CDR2 FNYEAQ. V gave up 5 bases and J gave up 6 bases; unmatched junction bases: 9. The sequence came from a young man in good health. The genes are TRBV7-6 and TRBJ2-2; 7 bases fit TRBD2. The sample taken for sequencing was naive CD4+ T cells sorted from blood. Documented subset: CD45RA+ positively selected. The CDR3 loop reads CASSVTSDGAGELFF. CDR3 nucleotide sequence: TGTGCCAGCAGCGTAACTAGCGACGGGGCCGGGGAGCTGTTTTTT.